The T cell receptor (beta chain) under discussion was sequenced for a study of cytomegalovirus exposure and HLA in healthy donors. Study findings and constraints: Trimming of TCR beta V- and J-genes showed a link, identified in a later analysis, to a missense DCLRE1C variant.

It was with 60 Vbeta and 13 Jbeta primers that the PCR ran. Data came from immunoSEQ multiplex PCR; TCRdb stores just in-frame clones and leaves some out. The data show under 200,000 clones, with 80% to 90% seen just once and under 2% held by the top ten. The germline V gene encodes CDR1 SGHAT and CDR2 FQNNGV. Germline trimming cut 5 bases from V and 4 bases from J; bases unmatched to any gene: 4. This CDR3 spans 15 amino acids. Remarks on this clone: Its antigen is currently unknown.

Source material: PBMCs. This clonotype was sampled from a middle-aged man in good health and CMV-seropositive. The rearrangement uses TRBV11-2 and TRBJ2-3; 12 nucleotides align to TRBD2. CDR3 DNA sequence: TGTGCCAGCAGCCCACGACTAGCGGGAGCAGATACGCAGTATTTT. Protein sequence: CASSPRLAGADTQYF.